A single sample gave rise to the 13 T cell receptor beta chains below, sequenced in a study of early stage breast cancer tumors. Sequenced by immunoSEQ multiplex PCR; TCRdb stores in-frame clones only, minus some. The sample yields about 41,000 clones, around 73% seen once. The sequencing input was blood. These receptors all stem from a person aged 45 to 59 with breast cancer.

The chain uses TRBV7-2 and TRBJ1-1; D is perhaps TRBD1 (5 bases). Germline V CDR1 and CDR2: SGHTA, FQGNSA. CDR3 length: 14 amino acids. V was trimmed by 0 bases and J by 11 bases, leaving 16 bases between them. The CDR3 DNA follows: TGTGCCAGCAGCTTAGCTGGTCAGGGTGGAAAGGCTTTCTTT. The encoded protein is CASSLAGQGGKAFF.

The genes are TRBV7-9 and TRBJ1-4; D is unclear. V was shortened by 2 bases and J by 2 bases, with 9 bases between the two germline ends. The CDR3 length is 15 residues. Germline CDR1 and CDR2: SEHNR and FQNEAQ (reference sequence). In DNA, the CDR3 is TGTGCCAGCAGCTTAAACAGTAGGACTAATGAAAAACTGTTTTTT. The encoded protein is CASSLNSRTNEKLFF. Supplemented by reference TRBV7-9 and TRBJ1-4, the full variable domain reads DTGVSQNPRHKITKRGQNVTFRCDPISEHNRLYWYRQTLGQGPEFLTYFQNEAQLEKSRLLSDRFSAERPKGSFSTLEIQRTEQGDSAMYLCASSLNSRTNEKLFFGSGTQLSVL.

This clone was seen a few times. The rearrangement uses TRBV5-8 and TRBJ1-5; D possibly corresponds to TRBD1 (5 bases). The V and J ends lost 5 bases and 4 bases respectively, with 10 bases between them. Per germline, CDR1 SGHTS and CDR2 YDEGEE. The CDR3 is 13 residues long. In DNA, the CDR3 is TGTGCCAGCAGAAGACAGTTAAATCAGCCCCAGCATTTT. It specifies CASRRQLNQPQHF.

V gene TRBV6-1 combines with J gene TRBJ2-7; no reliable D call. Trimming took off 6 bases at V and 3 bases at J, with 12 bases between the two ends. The CDR3 is 13 residues long. Germline V CDR1 and CDR2: MNHNS, SASEGT. The CDR3 DNA reads TGTGCCAGCAGCATAAACAGATACTACGAGCAGTACTTC. This encodes CASSINRYYEQYF.

V usage is TRBV5-6 and J usage is TRBJ2-7; unclear D gene. CDR1 is SGHDT and CDR2 is YYEEEE in the germline V gene. This CDR3 is 13 amino acids long. V lost 4 bases and J 0 bases, leaving 8 bases between the germline ends. The CDR3 DNA follows: TGTGCCAGCAGCCCCTGGAGCTCCTACGAGCAGTACGTC. Its protein product is CASSPWSSYEQYV.

This clone was observed a handful of times. The chain links TRBV19 to TRBJ1-5; 8 bases fit TRBD1. The germline V gene has CDR1 LNHDA and CDR2 SQIVND (reference sequence). V gave up 6 bases and J gave up 5 bases; unmatched junction bases: 3. The length of the CDR3 is 13 residues. CDR3 in amino acids: CASSQDRDQPQHF. CDR3 DNA sequence: TGTGCCAGTAGCCAGGACAGGGATCAGCCCCAGCATTTT.

The J gene is TRBJ1-2, the V gene TRBV6-5, with D possibly being TRBD1 (5 bases). This CDR3 is 14 amino acids long. In germline, CDR1 is MNHEY, CDR2 SVGAGI. The germline V and J ends were trimmed by 3 bases and 7 bases, with 15 bases remaining between them. CDR3 coding DNA: TGTGCCAGCAGTTATGGCGCGGCGGGGCTTGGCTACACCTTC. Residues: CASSYGAAGLGYTF.

The chain employs TRBV6-1 and TRBJ2-4, with D possibly matching TRBD1 (5 bases). CDR3 length: 15 residues. Trimming removed 6 bases from V and 5 bases from J, with 17 bases in between. Germline V gene sequence: CDR1 MNHNS, CDR2 SASEGT. Here the CDR3 reads CASSVLPGQENIQYF. The CDR3 DNA reads as TGTGCCAGCAGCGTCCTGCCCGGACAAGAAAACATTCAGTACTTC.

The V and J genes are TRBV9 and TRBJ1-1; TRBD1 might be the D (6 bases). V dropped 2 bases and J dropped 1 base, with 9 bases sitting between them. This CDR3 is 14 amino acids long. Germline V gives CDR1 SGDLS, CDR2 YYNGEE. CDR3 protein: CASSVVGANTEAFF. The DNA for the CDR3 is TGTGCCAGCAGCGTTGTGGGGGCGAACACTGAAGCTTTCTTT.

The sample holds a few counts of this clone. J is TRBJ2-7 and V is TRBV4-2, with a possible D match to TRBD2 (5 bases). The V end lost 0 bases, the J end lost 1 base, and 16 bases lay between the germline ends. The CDR3 has 17 amino acids. Germline assignment: CDR1 LGHNA and CDR2 YNFKEQ. The CDR3 protein is CASSQDPGLPSSYEQYF. The CDR3 nucleotides are TGTGCCAGCAGCCAAGACCCAGGACTCCCCTCTTCCTACGAGCAGTACTTC.

V and J are TRBV28 and TRBJ2-4; perhaps TRBD1 as D (6 bases). In germline, CDR1 is MDHEN, CDR2 SYDVKM. This CDR3 has 18 amino acids. V was trimmed by 4 bases and J by 0 bases, leaving 19 bases between them. The CDR3 is CASSSTGHPRLAKNIQYF. As DNA, the CDR3 is TGTGCCAGCAGTTCCACGGGACACCCCAGGCTAGCCAAAAACATTCAGTACTTC.

The genes are TRBV12-5 and TRBJ1-5; 9 bases fit TRBD1. Per germline, CDR1 LGHNT and CDR2 FRNRAP. With V trimmed by 4 bases and J by 5 bases, 3 bases remained unmatched. CDR3 length equals 14 residues. CDR3 bases: TGTGCTAGTGGTTCGGGACAGGGTGATCAGCCCCAGCATTTT. Translation: CASGSGQGDQPQHF.

The chain has TRBV10-3 and TRBJ1-1, with unresolved D. The CDR3 contains 13 residues. Deletions cut 4 bases from V and 6 bases from J, with 12 bases between. Germline V gene lookup returns CDR1 ENHRY and CDR2 SYGVKD. The CDR3 coding sequence is TGTGCCATCAGTGGAGGAGGGTCTGCTGAAGCTTTCTTT. Protein sequence: CAISGGGSAEAFF.